The text below deals with one T cell receptor beta chain. Using immunoSEQ multiplex PCR, the repertoire was profiled, and TCRdb retains in-frame clones only, with some absent. In the table there are about 490,000 clones, 70% to 90% of which are singletons. The data belong to a study of blood T cell repertoires in COVID-19. Germline CDR1 and CDR2: SEHNR and FQNEAQ (reference sequence). With 2 bases removed from V and 5 bases from J, the gap between germline ends came to 9 bases. This CDR3 comprises 13 residues. Sequenced: peripheral blood. The source of this sequence is a human donor in a cohort sampled during active COVID-19. The rearrangement uses TRBV7-9 and TRBJ1-2; D gene uncertain. This CDR3 reads CASSLSVAYGYTF. The CDR3 region has the DNA TGTGCCAGCAGCTTATCCGTAGCTTATGGCTACACCTTC. The full variable domain, with the rest looked up from reference TRBV7-9 and TRBJ1-2, is DTGVSQNPRHKITKRGQNVTFRCDPISEHNRLYWYRQTLGQGPEFLTYFQNEAQLEKSRLLSDRFSAERPKGSFSTLEIQRTEQGDSAMYLCASSLSVAYGYTFGSGTRLTVV.